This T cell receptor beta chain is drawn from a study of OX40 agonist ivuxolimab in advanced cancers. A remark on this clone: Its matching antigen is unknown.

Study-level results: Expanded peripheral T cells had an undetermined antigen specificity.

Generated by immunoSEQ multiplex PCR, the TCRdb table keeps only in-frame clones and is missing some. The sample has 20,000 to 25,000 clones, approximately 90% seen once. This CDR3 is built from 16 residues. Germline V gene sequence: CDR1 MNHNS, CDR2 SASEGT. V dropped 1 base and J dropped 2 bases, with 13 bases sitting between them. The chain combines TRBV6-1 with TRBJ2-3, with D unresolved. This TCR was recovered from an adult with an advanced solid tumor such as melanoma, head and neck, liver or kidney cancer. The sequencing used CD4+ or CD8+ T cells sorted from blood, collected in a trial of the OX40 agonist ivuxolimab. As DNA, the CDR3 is TGTGCCAGCAGTGAAGTCGGGTGGGCCCCCACAGATACGCAGTATTTT. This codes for CASSEVGWAPTDTQYF.